Each of the 30 T cell receptor beta chains below was sequenced from the same sample in a study of T-cell reconstitution after alpha-beta-depleted transplantation in children. Preparation of the TCRbeta library involved a method that used unique molecular identifiers. MiXCR, run by TCRdb on the PCR reads, gives a single entry per CDR3 protein. The data contain about 900,000 distinct CDR3 sequences, around 30% of them seen just once; the ten biggest clones take up around 30%. The input for sequencing was PBMCs, mostly from graft donor cells, taken 360 days after TCRalphabeta/CD19-depleted stem cell transplant. Receptor source: a boy under two years old who had a stem cell transplant for SCID, so the T cells may come from the graft donor.

The chain has TRBV7-9 and TRBJ1-1; 7 positions agree with TRBD1. Germline assignment: CDR1 SEHNR and CDR2 FQNEAQ (reference sequence). The V gene end was trimmed by 1 base and the J gene end by 3 bases; junction bases not matched to a gene: 5. The CDR3 runs to 15 residues. The CDR3 region is CASSLGDREYTEAFF. The CDR3 coding sequence is TGTGCCAGCAGCTTAGGCGACAGGGAATACACTGAAGCTTTCTTT.

The V and J genes are TRBV6-1 and TRBJ2-1, with 10 bases fitting TRBD2. From germline, CDR1 is MNHNS and CDR2 SASEGT. This CDR3 has 15 amino acids. V trimming: 10 bases; J trimming: 7 bases; junction bases outside the gene matches: 13. CDR3 protein: CATRGASGRGNEQFF. Written as DNA, the CDR3 is TGTGCCACCAGGGGCGCTAGCGGGAGAGGGAATGAGCAGTTCTTC.

This chain connects TRBV5-1 to TRBJ2-1, with D perhaps TRBD1 (5 bases). From germline, CDR1 is SGHRS and CDR2 YFSETQ. The CDR3 has 13 residues. Trimming took off 4 bases at V and 12 bases at J, with 17 bases between the two ends. The CDR3 DNA reads TGCGCCAGCAGCCCGGACAAGAATTGGTGGCAGTTCTTC. Translating it yields CASSPDKNWWQFF.

V and J are TRBV7-2 and TRBJ2-3; TRBD2 might be the D (6 bases). Deletions cut 5 bases from V and 1 base from J, with 16 bases between. The CDR3 covers 16 residues. CDR1 is SGHTA, CDR2 FQGNSA, per germline. The CDR3 spells CASSPTGTAGTDTQYF. The CDR3 coding sequence is TGTGCCAGCAGCCCGACCGGGACTGCGGGCACAGATACGCAGTATTTT.

A few counts support this clonotype. The chain joins TRBV6-1 to TRBJ1-5, with D possibly matching TRBD1 (5 bases). The ends were cut back, 3 bases at V and 2 bases at J, with 8 bases in the middle. Germline V lookup: CDR1 MNHNS, CDR2 SASEGT. This CDR3 is 14 amino acids long. The CDR3 loop reads CASSDRDGNQPQHF. CDR3 in DNA: TGTGCCAGCAGTGACCGGGACGGCAATCAGCCCCAGCATTTT.

Only a few counts were recorded for this clonotype. The rearrangement joins TRBV10-3 to TRBJ2-1, with 8 bases matching TRBD2. The germline CDR1 and CDR2 sequences are ENHRY and SYGVKD. Trimming took 3 bases from V and 10 from J; bases not matched to a gene: 11. The CDR3 consists of 15 residues. The CDR3 nucleotides read TGTGCCATCAGTGATCCCGCGCGGGGGGATACAGAGCAGTTCTTC. Amino acids: CAISDPARGDTEQFF.

This clonotype was observed once. This chain links TRBV5-1 with TRBJ2-5, with D possibly matching TRBD2 (7 bases). Germline loops: CDR1 SGHRS, CDR2 YFSETQ. This CDR3 region has 16 residues. V shed 4 bases and J shed 5 bases, with 21 bases lying between them. CDR3 protein: CASSAGDIPWGETQYF. The CDR3 DNA reads TGCGCCAGCAGCGCGGGGGACATCCCCTGGGGCGAGACCCAGTACTTC.

A few counts support this clonotype. The chain joins TRBV12-3 or TRBV12-4 to TRBJ1-1, with D possibly being TRBD1 (5 bases). V dropped 4 bases and J dropped 2 bases, with 8 bases sitting between them. CDR3 length: 13 amino acids. The CDR3 coding sequence is TGTGCCAGCAGTTGGGACCCTAACACTGAAGCTTTCTTT. Residues: CASSWDPNTEAFF.

This rearrangement joins TRBV4-1 to TRBJ1-5; TRBD1 is a possible D gene (5 bases). This CDR3 has 16 residues. CDR1 MGHRA and CDR2 YSYEKL come from the germline V gene. V gave up 0 bases and J gave up 0 bases, with 9 bases separating them. This CDR3 is CASSQDPGYSNQPQHF. The CDR3 DNA is TGCGCCAGCAGCCAAGATCCAGGGTATAGCAATCAGCCCCAGCATTTT.

This clonotype was counted a few times. The CDR3 spells CASSLVSAGEAYEQYF. Written as DNA, the CDR3 is TGCGCCAGCAGCTTGGTATCTGCAGGGGAAGCCTACGAGCAGTACTTC. The chain uses TRBV5-1 and TRBJ2-7; D perhaps matches TRBD1 (6 bases). The CDR3 has 16 residues. Germline-derived CDR1 and CDR2 are SGHRS and YFSETQ. The ends were cut back, 0 bases at V and 2 bases at J, with 15 bases in the middle.

A few counts support this clonotype. The CDR3 sequence: CASSGSTGYGYTF. As DNA, the CDR3 is TGTGCCAGCAGCGGGTCGACAGGCTATGGCTACACCTTC. This chain joins TRBV9 and TRBJ1-2; D might be TRBD1 (6 bases). There are 13 residues in the CDR3. Germline V gives CDR1 SGDLS, CDR2 YYNGEE. Trimming removed 3 bases from V and 4 bases from J, with 10 bases in between.

This clonotype was seen more than once but under ten times. This chain connects TRBV12-5 to TRBJ2-7; possible D gene TRBD1, 6 bases. Germline V CDR1 and CDR2: LGHNT, FRNRAP. The CDR3 runs 17 residues. The V end lost 2 bases, the J end lost 0 bases, and 17 bases lay between the germline ends. CDR3: CASGLYLGAGVSYEQYF. The CDR3 nucleotides are TGTGCTAGTGGTTTGTACCTCGGTGCAGGGGTCTCCTACGAGCAGTACTTC.

This clonotype was counted a few times. The CDR3 DNA reads as TGTGCCAGCAGACGGATGGGGAGCTCCTACAATGAGCAGTTCTTC. Its protein product is CASRRMGSSYNEQFF. This chain links TRBV27 with TRBJ2-1; tentative D call: TRBD2 (5 bases). CDR3 length equals 15 residues. The germline V and J ends were trimmed by 6 bases and 0 bases, with 12 bases remaining between them. Per germline, CDR1 MNHEY and CDR2 SMNVEV (reference sequence).

This clonotype has just a few counts. It is unclear where the CDR3 begins or ends on the DNA, so no DNA is shown, and the CDR3 is as TCRdb lists it. The chain joins TRBV24-1 to TRBJ2-6. The CDR3 length is 13 residues, termini included. CDR1 KGHDR and CDR2 SFDVKD come from the germline V gene. CDR3 sequence reads: CATSTSGANVLTF.

V usage is TRBV18 and J usage is TRBJ2-4, with TRBD1 matching 9 bases. Looked up from germline, CDR1 is KGHSH and CDR2 is LQKENI. V gave up 2 bases and J gave up 4 bases; unmatched junction bases: 3. The CDR3 contains 15 residues. The CDR3 DNA sequence: TGTGCCAGCTCACCAACGGGACAGGGTAAAAACATTCAGTACTTC. It yields the protein CASSPTGQGKNIQYF.

This clonotype was seen only a few times. The chain carries TRBV6-1 and TRBJ1-2; 7 bases line up with TRBD1. The J segment lost 2 bases and the V segment lost 6 bases, leaving 6 bases of the junction unmatched. From germline, CDR1 is MNHNS and CDR2 SASEGT. CDR3 length equals 14 residues. The DNA of the CDR3 is TGTGCCAGCAGCGATACAGGGGTCAACTATGGCTACACCTTC. Translated, it gives CASSDTGVNYGYTF.

V is TRBV12-3 or TRBV12-4 and J is TRBJ2-5; 8 bases fit TRBD1. The ends lost 5 bases at V and 5 bases at J; junction bases unmatched: 16. The CDR3 has 17 amino acids. The CDR3 nucleotides are TGTGCCAGCAGTCTCAGGGTTGGGCAGGGGGCTGGGGAGACCCAGTACTTC. Protein sequence: CASSLRVGQGAGETQYF.

The V and J genes are TRBV5-1 and TRBJ1-1, with D perhaps matching TRBD1 (5 bases). The CDR3 runs 14 residues. The V end was cut by 0 bases, the J end by 7 bases, with 13 bases between. Germline assignment: CDR1 SGHRS and CDR2 YFSETQ. The CDR3 DNA reads TGCGCCAGCAGCTTGGCCCCCGGTCAGGGTGAAGCTTTCTTT. It specifies CASSLAPGQGEAFF.

The rearrangement uses TRBV10-3 and TRBJ2-3; D remains unclear. Per the germline V gene, CDR1 is ENHRY and CDR2 is SYGVKD. The CDR3 runs 10 residues. V was trimmed by 3 bases and J by 7 bases, leaving 2 bases between them. The CDR3 DNA follows: TGTGCCATCAGTGACCATACGCAGTATTTT. Its translation: CAISDHTQYF.

V usage is TRBV12-5 and J usage is TRBJ2-7, with a weak D call TRBD1 (5 bases). CDR1 is LGHNT and CDR2 is FRNRAP in the germline V gene. This CDR3 is built from 15 residues. Trimming shortened V by 1 base and J by 1 base, and 11 bases separated the two germline ends. For the CDR3, the DNA is TGTGCTAGTGGTTTGGCCCACAAGGGGTCCTACGAGCAGTACTTC. Protein product: CASGLAHKGSYEQYF. Combining the CDR3 with reference TRBV12-5 and TRBJ2-7 gives the whole variable domain DARVTQTPRHKVTEMGQEVTMRCQPILGHNTVFWYRQTMMQGLELLAYFRNRAPLDDSGMPKDRFSAEMPDATLATLKIQPSEPRDSAVYFCASGLAHKGSYEQYFGPGTRLTVT.

This clonotype was detected many times. This chain uses TRBV20-1 with TRBJ2-5; 8 bases line up with TRBD1. V lost 6 bases, J lost 4 bases, and 4 bases stayed unmatched. Germline CDR1 DFQATT, CDR2 SNEGSKA (reference sequence). The CDR3 covers 12 residues. CDR3: CSARTGRETQYF. The DNA for the CDR3 is TGCAGTGCCAGGACAGGGAGAGAGACCCAGTACTTC.

The chain has TRBV20-1 and TRBJ2-6; D call uncertain. V shed 4 bases and J shed 0 bases, with 13 bases lying between them. The CDR3 runs to 16 residues. Looked up from germline, CDR1 is DFQATT and CDR2 is SNEGSKA (reference sequence). In DNA, the CDR3 is TGCAGTGCTAAGCAGTCTAAAGTCTCTGGGGCCAACGTCCTGACTTTC. Translating it yields CSAKQSKVSGANVLTF.

The V gene is TRBV12-3 or TRBV12-4, the J gene TRBJ1-2, with D tentatively TRBD1 (6 bases). The V end was cut by 3 bases, the J end by 6 bases, with 20 bases between. The CDR3 has 16 amino acids. CDR3 in amino acids: CASSFRTQGPRDGYTF. The CDR3 nucleotides are TGTGCCAGCAGTTTTCGCACACAGGGCCCCCGAGATGGCTACACCTTC.

The J gene is TRBJ2-1, the V gene TRBV6-5, with 11 positions matching TRBD1. Unmatched junction bases numbered 8, after V lost 4 bases and J lost 6 bases. The CDR3 has 16 residues. The V gene's germline CDR1 is MNHEY and CDR2 SVGAGI. DNA of the CDR3: TGTGCCAGCAGTTCCCCCGGACAGGGGGCGCCCAATGAGCAGTTCTTC. Translated, it gives CASSSPGQGAPNEQFF.

In the case of this clonotype: Germline is not matched at one junction end, which may reflect a read error. The chain couples TRBV4-3 to TRBJ1-1, with TRBD1 matching over 9 bases. This CDR3 spans 16 amino acids. Germline V lookup: CDR1 LGHNA, CDR2 YSLEER. CDR3 in amino acids: CSSSQMGGQGRGEAFF. DNA of the CDR3: TGCTCCAGCAGCCAGATGGGGGGACAGGGAAGAGGAGAAGCTTTCTTT.

The chain links TRBV10-3 to TRBJ2-3; possible D gene TRBD1, 5 bases. The V gene lost 2 bases and the J gene lost 7 bases, with 10 bases spanning the gap. The CDR3 spans 13 residues. Germline V gene sequence: CDR1 ENHRY, CDR2 SYGVKD. In DNA, the CDR3 is TGTGCCATCAGTGAGGCCTCAGGGTATACGCAGTATTTT. It encodes CAISEASGYTQYF.

J is TRBJ2-3 and V is TRBV20-1; 9 nucleotides agree with TRBD1. J was trimmed by 2 bases and V by 3 bases; bases with no gene match: 6. CDR3 length equals 15 residues. The V gene's germline CDR1 is DFQATT and CDR2 SNEGSKA (reference sequence). Here the CDR3 reads CSASSGTGTTDTQYF. DNA for the CDR3: TGCAGTGCTAGCTCCGGGACAGGGACCACAGATACGCAGTATTTT.

The chain joins TRBV12-3 or TRBV12-4 to TRBJ1-6; tentatively, D is TRBD1 (5 bases). The CDR3 runs 15 residues. The V end lost 4 bases, the J end lost 5 bases, and 12 bases lay between the germline ends. The CDR3 nucleotides are TGTGCCAGCAGTTCCCAGCGACAGAATAATTCACCCCTCCACTTT. Translating it yields CASSSQRQNNSPLHF.

V is TRBV20-1 and J is TRBJ2-3; 8 positions agree with TRBD2. CDR1 DFQATT and CDR2 SNEGSKA come from the germline V gene (reference sequence). The CDR3 sequence is 15 residues long. V lost 6 bases, J lost 4 bases, and 12 bases stayed unmatched. This CDR3 is CSASPGTRDPDTQYF. CDR3 sequence (DNA): TGCAGTGCCAGTCCGGGGACTAGGGACCCAGATACGCAGTATTTT.

The rearrangement links TRBV5-5 to TRBJ2-3; D could derive from TRBD1 or TRBD2 (5 bases each). CDR1 is SGHKS and CDR2 is YYEKEE in the germline V gene (reference sequence). CDR3 size: 15 residues. V lost 1 base and J lost 2, with 11 bases in between. Here the CDR3 reads CASSLPGTATDTQYF. In nucleotides, the CDR3 is TGTGCCAGCAGCTTGCCAGGGACGGCCACAGATACGCAGTATTTT.